This T cell receptor (beta chain) derives from a study of blood T cells in healthy people across ages. Collection of roughly 9.6 milliliters of peripheral blood was performed for each donor. Per the germline V gene, CDR1 is DFQATT and CDR2 is SNEGSKA (reference sequence). The CDR3 runs 14 residues. A second PCR of 7 to 11 cycles used a sample-barcoded 5' primer and a J-beta primer mix. One entry per CDR3 protein results from TCRdb running MiXCR on the 5' RACE reads. The sample contains about 680,000 distinct CDR3 sequences, approximately 49% of which appear only once. The sequencing sample was made of blood. The sequence was obtained from an older woman in good health. The gene calls are TRBV20-1 and TRBJ2-4, with 8 bases that match TRBD2. The assigned J gene may be wrong: the sequence end matches TRBJ2-7 better. This CDR3 reads CSATRTSQVYEQYF. The CDR3 DNA reads TGCAGTGCTACTAGGACTAGCCAGGTCTACGAGCAGTACTTC.